This TCR beta chain was recovered during a study of blood T cell repertoires in COVID-19. Study-level background: Researchers got acute and convalescent COVID-19 samples from the United States, Italy and Spain. PBMCs, B-cell-depleted T cells, or T cells were the source of the cDNA or gDNA that made up the material.

CDR3 length: 18 residues. Trimming left V 2 bases short and J 0 bases short, with 20 bases between. CDR1 is SGHKS, CDR2 YYEKEE, per germline (reference sequence). As handled by the study authors: Nucleated cell counts were estimated from reference gene primer amplification. Assay: immunoSEQ multiplex PCR; the TCRdb copy retains only in-frame clones and omits some. D and trimming come from the DNA, and the V and J calls and clone size come from that table. The table lists under 250,000 clones, around 88% of them singletons, with 1.3% to 1.5% in the top ten. This TCR was sampled from a man older than 75 with acute or convalescent COVID-19. The chain uses TRBV5-5 and TRBJ1-1; a weak D match, TRBD1 (5 bases). Specimen: peripheral blood. The CDR3 region has the DNA TGTGCCAGCAGCTTCATGGGGATGGCAGGGAACCTGAACACTGAAGCTTTCTTT. It is translated as CASSFMGMAGNLNTEAFF.